The TCR beta chain described here comes from a study of cytomegalovirus exposure and HLA in healthy donors. Whole-study findings and limits: Cytomegalovirus-associated TCR beta chains were listed, numbering roughly 150.

Repertoires were generated with immunoSEQ multiplex PCR, while TCRdb's copy carries only in-frame clones and drops some. Of more than 85,000 clones in the sample, more than 70% were seen once. Trimming removed 3 bases from V and 8 bases from J, with 5 bases in between. CDR1 SQVTM and CDR2 ANQGSEA come from the germline V gene. The CDR3 extends over 10 amino acids. Regarding this clone: Its target is unknown.

J is TRBJ2-1 and V is TRBV29-1; D gene ambiguous. The specimen was PBMCs. This receptor was identified in a woman aged 18-35 years in good health and CMV-seronegative. The CDR3 is CSVDRDEQFF. The CDR3 DNA is TGCAGCGTTGATAGAGATGAGCAGTTCTTC.